This TCR beta chain came from a study of blood T cell repertoires in COVID-19 (dated by TCRdb to 2020 to 2022). Concerning the study at large: Samples from collaborators originated in the United States, Italy and Spain and spanned both the acute and convalescent phases of COVID-19. The samples were drawn from two sources: the first 160 participants of the ongoing ImmuneRACE study, and 1,254 subjects contributed by 6 global collaborators. The prospective study material was composed of cDNA or gDNA derived from T cells, B-cell-depleted T cells, or PBMCs. Where available, HLA class I and class II types were taken from metadata supplied by the sample provider and were not determined by assay-based typing. The repertoires were released in a freely available public database intended as a resource for research on the immune response to SARS-CoV-2. The dataset comprised deeply sampled blood TCRbeta repertoires from subjects exposed to, actively infected with, or recovered from COVID-19. A de-identified subject ID, COVID-19 status, age in years and sex were almost always included in the sample metadata. On the study overall, not on this receptor specifically: How much clinical and demographic metadata was included differed by source and by participant, and the metadata was provided uncurated.

TCRbeta CDR3 regions were amplified from genomic DNA by means of the immunoSEQ Assay, a bias-controlled multiplex PCR. Per the original workflow: The number of nucleated cells in each sample was estimated from the amplification of reference gene primers within the assay. To quantify the absolute abundance of each unique TCRbeta CDR3 rearrangement, sequence reads were collapsed and filtered. Productive Simpson clonality was computed per sample as the square root of Simpson's diversity index over productive rearrangements. This is the immuneACCESS table as TCRdb keeps it, with only in-frame sequences that have V and J called. A part of the clones is gone; compared with another copy, unresolved V genes explain less than half, and the rest is unexplained. D and trimming were read from the DNA, whereas the V and J calls and clone size are those reported in that table. The sample contains around 130,000 clones, approximately 88% of them found a single time. Of the sample, approximately 2.3% falls within the top ten clones.

About this clone: What this receptor recognizes is not known. The record has no base qualities; no much larger clone is one base away.

Trimming takes 4 bases off V and 11 bases off J; junction bases not matched to a gene: 7. The CDR3 contains 11 residues, cysteine and phenylalanine counted. Only CDR3 DNA is held: 33 bases, read in frame from base 1. CDR1 GTSNPN and CDR2 SVGIG were looked up in the germline V gene (reference sequence). Collaborating institutions collected whole blood in K2EDTA tubes following their own protocols. Collaborator samples were shipped for TCRbeta analysis as frozen whole blood, isolated PBMCs, or DNA extracted from either sample type. The V and J genes are TRBV30 and TRBJ2-7; TRBD1 agrees with 8 junctional bases. The TCR was taken from a man in his 70s with active COVID-19. The sample comprised peripheral blood. The CDR3 here reads CAWKDRENEYF. The DNA sequence is as follows: TGTGCCTGGAAGGACAGGGAAAACGAGTACTTC.